Presented here are 13 T cell receptor beta chains from one specimen sequenced in a study of circulating and synovial CD4+ cells in juvenile arthritis (dated 2014 in TCRdb). The library relied on the immunoSEQ multiplex PCR assay. The source is immuneACCESS, and TCRdb retained only in-frame sequences with V and J called. Part of the clones is not carried over; for the studies checked, unresolved V genes explain less than half of this, and the remainder is unexplained. In all, the sample holds a few thousand clones, and 70% to 90% of those were seen once. The ten top clones hold approximately 3.5% of the sample. The sample consisted of HLA-DR+ CD4+ T cells from blood. The cell subset or site label corresponds to: circulating pathogenic-like lymphocytes, sorted as HLA-DR+CD14-CD3+CD4+CD25low/- blood T cells. Every receptor here comes from a human donor with juvenile idiopathic arthritis.

The gene calls are TRBV6-5 and TRBJ2-7; the D gene is possibly TRBD2 (5 bases). Deletions cut 7 bases from V and 7 bases from J, with 17 bases between. Germline V gene sequence: CDR1 MNHEY, CDR2 SVGAGI. The CDR3 has 13 residues. CDR3 sequence: CASMQVRSGEQYF. In DNA, the CDR3 is TGTGCCAGCATGCAAGTGAGGTCGGGGGAGCAGTACTTC.

This clone appeared once. The chain carries TRBV5-1 and TRBJ1-5; perhaps TRBD1 as D (5 bases). Germline V gives CDR1 SGHRS, CDR2 YFSETQ. V dropped 4 bases and J dropped 1 base, with 9 bases sitting between them. CDR3 length equals 14 residues. The chain's CDR3 is CASSPGGSNQPQHF. CDR3 in DNA: TGCGCCAGCAGCCCCGGGGGGAGCAATCAGCCCCAGCATTTT.

This chain uses TRBV5-1 with TRBJ1-4; 7 bases agree with TRBD1. Unmatched junction bases numbered 7, after V lost 0 bases and J lost 8 bases. Per the germline V gene, CDR1 is SGHRS and CDR2 is YFSETQ. This CDR3 has 15 amino acids. CDR3 loop: CASSLAGGTGEKLFF. CDR3 in DNA: TGCGCCAGCAGCTTGGCAGGGGGGACCGGAGAAAAACTGTTTTTT. Using reference TRBV5-1 and TRBJ1-4 for the parts outside the CDR3, the full variable domain is KAGVTQTPRYLIKTRGQQVTLSCSPISGHRSVSWYQQTPGQGLQFLFEYFSETQRNKGNFPGRFSGRQFSNSRSEMNVSTLELGDSALYLCASSLAGGTGEKLFFGSGTQLSVL.

The chain carries TRBV19 and TRBJ1-5, with TRBD1 matching over 8 bases. The CDR3 loop spans 16 amino acids. The V and J ends lost 5 bases and 6 bases, in that order; junction bases with no gene match: 12. Looked up from germline, CDR1 is LNHDA and CDR2 is SQIVND (reference sequence). The CDR3 here is CASSPKTGAGFQPQHF. The CDR3 coding sequence is TGTGCCAGTAGTCCAAAGACAGGGGCCGGTTTTCAGCCCCAGCATTTT.

The genes are TRBV5-4 and TRBJ1-2; 8 positions match TRBD1. Looked up from germline, CDR1 is SGHNT and CDR2 is YYREEE (reference sequence). The CDR3 sequence is 13 residues long. J was trimmed by 4 bases and V by 2 bases; bases with no gene match: 1. CDR3 nucleotides: TGTGCCAGCAGCTTAGACAGGGGCTATGGCTACACCTTC. This sequence encodes CASSLDRGYGYTF.

The V call is TRBV5-1, the J call TRBJ2-5, with 8 bases aligning to TRBD2. V lost 4 bases to trimming and J lost 4 bases; unmatched junction nucleotides: 6. The CDR3 length is 14 residues. Germline CDR1 reads SGHRS; CDR2 reads YFSETQ. CDR3 DNA sequence: TGCGCCAGCAGCCCCGGGAGGGGCTTAGAGACCCAGTACTTC. Amino acid sequence: CASSPGRGLETQYF.

The V gene is TRBV5-6, the J gene TRBJ1-5, with no clear D. This CDR3 spans 15 amino acids. V shed 3 bases and J shed 3 bases, with 13 bases lying between them. The germline V gene encodes CDR1 SGHDT and CDR2 YYEEEE. The CDR3 sequence: CASSSSTGFNQPQHF. For the CDR3, the DNA is TGTGCCAGCAGCTCGTCAACGGGTTTCAATCAGCCCCAGCATTTT.

This sequence joins TRBV25-1 and TRBJ1-2; TRBD1 matches at 7 bases. The germline CDR1 and CDR2 sequences are MGHDK and SYGVNS. V shed 6 bases and J 0 bases; nucleotides not matched to a gene: 7. This CDR3 contains 15 residues. The CDR3 DNA sequence: TGTGCCAGCAGCTTATCAGGGGGGTCTAACTATGGCTACACCTTC. Translating it yields CASSLSGGSNYGYTF.

The rearrangement links TRBV9 to TRBJ2-1; 7 bases are a match to TRBD1. V dropped 4 bases and J dropped 2; count of bases not matched to a gene: 9. From germline, CDR1 is SGDLS and CDR2 YYNGEE. The CDR3 consists of 16 residues. The CDR3 is CASSTSAQGAYNEQFF. The CDR3 region has the DNA TGTGCCAGCAGCACCTCAGCCCAGGGGGCCTACAATGAGCAGTTCTTC.

This clone was detected only once. At one of its ends the junction is not consistent with the germline gene, which may arise from a read error. The V gene is TRBV9, the J gene TRBJ2-7; D is possibly TRBD2 (6 bases). Germline V lookup: CDR1 SGDLS, CDR2 YYNGEE. The CDR3 length is 13 residues. In DNA, the CDR3 is TGTGCCAGCAGCGTAGGGGATTCGGGGGAGCGGCGCTTC. This encodes CASSVGDSGERRF.

This rearrangement joins TRBV7-9 to TRBJ1-2; TRBD1 agrees at 7 bases. This CDR3 spans 15 amino acids. CDR1 and CDR2 from the germline V gene are SEHNR and FQNEAQ (reference sequence). V was pared by 2 bases and J by 2 bases, with 5 bases of the junction left unmatched. The DNA of the CDR3 is TGTGCCAGCAGCTTACCCGGACAGGAGAACTATGGCTACACCTTC. Translated: CASSLPGQENYGYTF.

V and J are TRBV4-1 and TRBJ2-1, with a tentative D call TRBD2 (6 bases). There are 15 residues in the CDR3. Germline assignment: CDR1 MGHRA and CDR2 YSYEKL. V lost 0 bases, J lost 10 bases, and 16 bases lay in between. CDR3: CASSQDLAAGWEQFF. For the CDR3, the DNA is TGCGCCAGCAGCCAAGATTTGGCCGCGGGGTGGGAGCAGTTCTTC.

V gene TRBV6-5 combines with J gene TRBJ2-5; D might be TRBD1 (7 bases). V was trimmed by 7 bases and J by 4 bases, leaving 10 bases between them. Looked up from germline, CDR1 is MNHEY and CDR2 is SVGAGI. The CDR3 sequence is 12 residues long. CDR3 residues: CASKQGGETQYF. DNA for the CDR3: TGTGCCAGCAAGCAGGGGGGAGAGACCCAGTACTTC.